This TCR beta chain was captured in a study of long-term antiretroviral therapy in people with HIV. Survey-level immunoSEQ v3.0 assays were run. Method: immunoSEQ multiplex PCR; TCRdb's copy keeps in-frame clones and lacks some. The sample contains around 20,000 clones, more than 65% of which appear only once. This clone is a singleton in its sample. Germline CDR1 is SGHNT and CDR2 is YYREEE (reference sequence). This CDR3 has 13 residues. The ends were cut back, 0 bases at V and 4 bases at J, with 5 bases in the middle. Specimen: unsorted PBMCs, collected 0.5 years before starting antiretroviral therapy. The genes are TRBV5-4 and TRBJ2-4, with D possibly being TRBD1 (5 bases). The sequence was obtained from a woman aged 50 to 65 with HIV. The CDR3 DNA sequence: TGTGCCAGCAGCTTGGACAGGAAAAACATTCAGTACTTC. It specifies CASSLDRKNIQYF. The variable domain in full, with the rest retrieved from reference TRBV5-4 and TRBJ2-4, is ETGVTQSPTHLIKTRGQQVTLRCSSQSGHNTVSWYQQALGQGPQFIFQYYREEENGRGNFPPRFSGLQFPNYSSELNVNALELDDSALYLCASSLDRKNIQYFGAGTRLSVL.